The entry below gives a single T cell receptor (beta chain) sequence along with its context. The antigen remains unidentified. At the DNA level, this CDR3 is encoded by other sequences in the same sample as well. These data belong to a study of shared clonotypes between healthy human individuals. Study in general: CD4 naive cells filled three plates per donor, CD4 memory three, CD8 naive two and CD8 memory one.

Some clones are missing from TCRdb's copy, which holds only in-frame ones; the method was immunoSEQ multiplex PCR. The data contain roughly 1,500,000 clones, under 99% of them singletons. Trimming cost V 6 bases and J 4 bases; bases outside gene matches: 7. CDR3 length: 14 residues. Germline values: CDR1 MDHEN, CDR2 SYDVKM. General observations from the study: Researchers found naive subsets generally carried larger estimated richness than memory subsets.

The receptor's source is a man aged 30-40 years in good health. V is TRBV28 and J is TRBJ2-7; 9 bases fit TRBD2. The sample was naive CD4+ T cells sorted from blood. Sample subset: CD45RA+ positively selected. This CDR3 is CASSRGLAVYEQYF. Written as DNA, the CDR3 is TGTGCCAGCAGCCGGGGACTAGCAGTGTACGAGCAGTACTTC.